A single sample gave rise to the 14 T cell receptor beta chains below, sequenced in a study of blood T cells in healthy people across ages. Using a J-beta primer mix together with a sample-barcoded 5' primer, a second PCR was run for roughly 7 to 11 cycles. Via MiXCR, TCRdb re-called the 5' RACE reads, giving one row per CDR3 protein. The data contain over 700,000 distinct CDR3 sequences, approximately 25% of them singletons. The same sample was also used in a study of T cells of mothers and their children.

Sequences were obtained from blood. The origin of the receptors is a boy between 10 and 17 years old in good health.

This clonotype occurred a few times. The chain is built from TRBV29-1 and TRBJ2-7, with a weak D call TRBD2 (7 bases). The germline V gene has CDR1 SQVTM and CDR2 ANQGSEA. V lost 7 bases to trimming and J lost 2 bases, with 18 bases between them. The CDR3 spans 14 residues. In nucleotides, the CDR3 is TGCAGCGCCGGGGGGCCAGGGGCTCCCTACGAGCAGTACTTC. Translating gives CSAGGPGAPYEQYF.

This clonotype has more than one count but fewer than ten. DNA for the CDR3: TGTGCCAGCATTGGTCTTGGGACTGAAGCTTTCTTT. As protein: CASIGLGTEAFF. The J gene is TRBJ1-1, the V gene TRBV6-6; D is undetermined. CDR1 and CDR2 (germline): MNHNY, SVGAGI (reference sequence). This CDR3 region has 12 residues. Trimming shortened V by 7 bases and J by 5 bases, and 11 bases separated the two germline ends.

The chain uses TRBV6-1 and TRBJ1-2, with TRBD1 as a possible D gene (6 bases). Germline values: CDR1 MNHNS, CDR2 SASEGT. V dropped 2 bases and J dropped 4 bases, with 11 bases sitting between them. There are 14 residues in the CDR3. Here the CDR3 DNA reads TGTGCCAGCAGTGAATACAGGGTTACCTATGGCTACACCTTC. This gives the protein CASSEYRVTYGYTF.

The table lists this clonotype with a few counts. This chain links TRBV2 with TRBJ2-3; the match to TRBD1 covers 9 bases. The germline gives CDR1 SNHLY, CDR2 FYNNEI. There are 14 residues in the CDR3. V lost 7 bases to trimming and J lost 6 bases; unmatched junction nucleotides: 8. CDR3 protein: CASTGQGKLDTQYF. As DNA, the CDR3 is TGTGCCAGCACCGGACAGGGGAAGCTGGATACGCAGTATTTT.

This clonotype was recorded a few times. V usage is TRBV4-3 and J usage is TRBJ2-1; TRBD1 agrees at 9 bases. V was clipped by 6 bases and J by 5 bases; unmatched bases: 8. This CDR3 contains 15 residues. Germline lookup yields CDR1 LGHNA and CDR2 YSLEER. The chain's CDR3 is CASSPGTGIDNEQFF. CDR3 nucleotides: TGCGCCAGCAGTCCCGGGACAGGGATCGACAATGAGCAGTTCTTC.

J is TRBJ2-7 and V is TRBV12-3 or TRBV12-4; D perhaps matches TRBD1 (6 bases). The CDR3 sequence is 13 residues long. The V and J ends lost 7 bases and 3 bases respectively, with 13 bases between them. The DNA for the CDR3 is TGTGCCAGCAATCCGACAGGTTTCTACGAGCAGTACTTC. As protein: CASNPTGFYEQYF.

This rearrangement joins TRBV6-1 to TRBJ2-1; D not resolved. The CDR3 runs to 13 residues. Trimming shortened V by 4 bases and J by 8 bases, and 12 bases separated the two germline ends. From germline, CDR1 is MNHNS and CDR2 SASEGT. The CDR3 sequence: CASSANGADEQFF. The CDR3, as DNA: TGTGCCAGCAGTGCGAATGGTGCGGATGAGCAGTTCTTC.

This clonotype occurred a few times. V gene TRBV6-1 combines with J gene TRBJ2-3, with no clear D. CDR1 and CDR2 (germline): MNHNS, SASEGT. V lost 7 bases to trimming and J lost 4 bases, with 18 bases between them. This CDR3 region has 15 residues. Written as DNA, the CDR3 is TGTGCCAGCAAGTTTCTAACTTTGTTCGCAGATACGCAGTATTTT. Translated, it gives CASKFLTLFADTQYF.

The CDR3: CASSLMGQMNTEAFF. The CDR3 DNA reads TGTGCCAGCAGTTTAATGGGCCAGATGAACACTGAAGCTTTCTTT. The rearrangement joins TRBV14 to TRBJ1-1; D unclear. V lost 6 bases to trimming and J lost 0 bases, with 14 bases between them. This CDR3 has 15 amino acids. Germline V CDR1 and CDR2: SGHDN, FVKESK.

This clonotype is a singleton in its sample. The V gene is TRBV6-5, the J gene TRBJ2-7, with D perhaps TRBD1 or TRBD2 (7 bases each). CDR1 and CDR2 from the germline V gene are MNHEY and SVGAGI. Deletions cut 2 bases from V and 6 bases from J, with 17 bases between. This CDR3 has 15 residues. The CDR3 region is CASSYRMAGGGEQYF. The CDR3 nucleotides are TGTGCCAGCAGTTACCGTATGGCAGGGGGGGGCGAGCAGTACTTC.

This clonotype was counted a few times. This chain joins TRBV4-3 and TRBJ2-5; D could derive from TRBD1 or TRBD2 (5 bases each). TRBJ2-1 matches the DNA end more closely, so the J call is doubtful. Germline CDR1 is LGHNA and CDR2 is YSLEER. The CDR3 contains 16 residues. The CDR3 DNA reads TGCGCCAGCAGCCAATCGGGATACGGGACGTACAATGAGCAGTTCTTC. Its translation: CASSQSGYGTYNEQFF.

This chain joins TRBV2 and TRBJ2-5; no clear D. The J call is doubtful: the DNA matches TRBJ2-1 better. This CDR3 has 11 amino acids. Per the germline V gene, CDR1 is SNHLY and CDR2 is FYNNEI. The CDR3 region is CASSGWREQFF. The CDR3 DNA is TGTGCCAGCAGTGGGTGGAGAGAGCAGTTCTTC.

This clonotype was observed a few times. The chain couples TRBV5-1 to TRBJ1-4; D remains unclear. The CDR3 loop spans 15 amino acids. Trimming pared 4 bases from V and 3 bases from J, leaving 13 bases between. Germline-derived CDR1 and CDR2 are SGHRS and YFSETQ. The DNA of the CDR3 is TGCGCCAGCAGCGTCGGGAGGTCAGCTAATGAAAAACTGTTTTTT. It encodes CASSVGRSANEKLFF.

The chain uses TRBV4-1 and TRBJ2-5; D is perhaps TRBD1 or TRBD2 (5 bases each). The DNA matches TRBJ2-7 better at its end, which makes the J call doubtful. Germline lookup yields CDR1 MGHRA and CDR2 YSYEKL. The CDR3 extends over 16 amino acids. The CDR3 reads CASSQQDNRLIYEQYF. As DNA, the CDR3 is TGCGCCAGCAGCCAACAGGACAACCGACTAATCTACGAGCAGTACTTC.